A selection of T cell receptor beta chains follows, all from one sample in a study of T cell clonotyping in hematopoietic cell transplantation. Repertoires were generated with immunoSEQ multiplex PCR, while TCRdb's copy carries only in-frame clones and drops some. This sample has about 7,700 clones, with approximately 94% found just once. This sample comprised peripheral blood mononuclear cells, obtained 30 days after allogeneic stem cell transplant. Source of these receptors: a male patient between 60 and 69 years old who had an allogeneic stem cell transplant from an unrelated donor, so T cells may come from the graft donor. Some clones in this sample may be carry-over from other donors' samples. CDR3s include the opening cysteine and the closing phenylalanine or tryptophan. The order of the fields is D gene, V gene, J gene, clone size, CDR3 DNA, CDR3 protein. A D gene is named only where the DNA matches it firmly. The size of a clone is reported for some rows only, either as once, few or many, or as a class for expanded clones.

>-|TRBV7-9|TRBJ1-1|-
TGTGCCAGCAGCTTCCCGGCGGCTTTCTTT
CASSFPAAFF
>-|TRBV6-1|TRBJ1-5|-
TGTGCCAGCAGCAACCATTATAGCAATCAGCCCCAGCATTTT
CASSNHYSNQPQHF
>-|TRBV28|TRBJ2-7|-
TGTGCCAGCAGCCTCTACGAGCAGTACTTC
CASSLYEQYF
>-|TRBV5-1|TRBJ1-2|-
TGCGCCAGCAGCTTGGCCGGGGGGAACTATGGCTACACCTTC
CASSLAGGNYGYTF
>-|TRBV19|TRBJ2-1|-
TGTGCCAGTGGGGCCCAGCCCGGGATGGTGTCGCAGTTCTTC
CASGAQPGMVSQFF
>-|TRBV7-2|TRBJ1-1|-
TGTGCCAGCAGCTTAACTTCCTTACTCCTGAACACTGAAGCTTTCTTT
CASSLTSLLLNTEAFF
>-|TRBV5-5|TRBJ1-1|-
TGTGCCAGCAGCTTGTGGGAGAACACTGAAGCTTTCTTT
CASSLWENTEAFF
>-|TRBV10-3|TRBJ2-2|-
TGTGCCATCAGTGAGGGGGACTCGAAGTTCGCGAACACCGGGGAGCTGTTTTTT
CAISEGDSKFANTGELFF
>-|TRBV28|TRBJ2-1|-
TGTGCCAGCAGTTCTGGGGGGAATGAGCAGTTCTTC
CASSSGGNEQFF
>TRBD1|TRBV4-1|TRBJ1-4|-
TGCGCCAGCAGCCAGGCTTTACGAGGGGGCAATGAAAAACTGTTTTTT
CASSQALRGGNEKLFF
>-|TRBV5-4|TRBJ2-2|-
TGTGCCAGCAGCTTGAGGAACACCGGGGAGCTGTTTTTT
CASSLRNTGELFF
>TRBD2|TRBV7-3|TRBJ2-5|-
TGTGCCAGCAGCTCGTCGAGGACTAGCGGGAGTCGGCATGAGACCCAGTACTTC
CASSSSRTSGSRHETQYF
>-|TRBV28|TRBJ2-7|-
TGTGCCAGCAGTTTACAAACCTACGAGCAGTACTTC
CASSLQTYEQYF
>-|TRBV5-5|TRBJ1-1|once
TGTGCCAGCAGCTCCACTGGGACGGAGGGAGCTTTCTTT
CASSSTGTEGAFF
>-|TRBV7-2|TRBJ2-5|-
TGTGCCAGCAGCTTAAGAGGTTACCAAGAGACCCAGTACTTC
CASSLRGYQETQYF
>-|TRBV27|TRBJ2-5|once
TGTGCCAGCAGTTTAAGGCCGGCGGGTTGGGGACGAGAGACCCAGTACTTC
CASSLRPAGWGRETQYF
>-|TRBV10-3|TRBJ2-3|-
TGTGCCATCAGAGAACCGGGACCTCCAACCCAGTATTTT
CAIREPGPPTQYF
>-|TRBV5-6|TRBJ1-2|-
TGTGCCAGCAGAACTCAGGATAACTATGGCTACACCTTC
CASRTQDNYGYTF
>-|TRBV28|TRBJ1-2|-
TGTGCCAGCAGTTTAGGTAGGGACTATGGCTACACCTTC
CASSLGRDYGYTF
>-|TRBV27|TRBJ1-5|-
TGTGCCAGCAGTTTATCTGCAAGGACTCAGCCCCAGCATTTT
CASSLSARTQPQHF
>TRBD2|TRBV13|TRBJ2-2|-
TGTGCCAGCAGCTTAAAGAGTAGCGGGAGGGGGGGCACCGGGGAGCTGTTTTTT
CASSLKSSGRGGTGELFF
>-|TRBV6-5|TRBJ2-6|once
TGTGCCAGCAGTTACAACGGCATCTCTGGGGCCAACGTCCTGACTTTC
CASSYNGISGANVLTF
>TRBD2|TRBV5-4|TRBJ2-3|-
TGTGCCAGCAGCCGGGGACTAGCGGGAGCAGATACGCAGTATTTT
CASSRGLAGADTQYF
>-|TRBV28|TRBJ1-1|-
TGTGCCAGCAGCTTCACCAGGGACTCCTTGGGGCGGACTGAAGCTTTCTTT
CASSFTRDSLGRTEAFF
>-|TRBV7-6|TRBJ2-1|-
TGTGCCAGCAGTTCTCGTAATCGCAAGAATGAGCAGTTCTTC
CASSSRNRKNEQFF
>-|TRBV6-1|TRBJ1-5|-
TGTGCCAGCAGTATTGGACGGGCCTTGGGCCCCCAGCATTTT
CASSIGRALGPQHF
>-|TRBV18|TRBJ2-1|-
TGTGCCAGCTCACGACAGGCCCTGGGTGAGCAGTTCTTC
CASSRQALGEQFF
>TRBD1|TRBV11-2|TRBJ2-7|-
TGTGCCAGCAGCAGACGACAGGGGTGGGACGAGCAGTACTTC
CASSRRQGWDEQYF
>-|TRBV4-3|TRBJ2-7|-
TGCGCCAGCAGCCAGAGGAGGGGGAGGAACGAGCAGTACTTC
CASSQRRGRNEQYF
>TRBD2|TRBV7-3|TRBJ2-3|-
TGTGCCAGCAGCTCGAGCGGGGTGAGCACAGATACGCAGTATTTT
CASSSSGVSTDTQYF
>TRBD1|TRBV6-5|TRBJ2-7|-
TGTGCCAGCAGTTGGTCGACAGGGCCCTACGAGCAGTACTTC
CASSWSTGPYEQYF
>TRBD2|TRBV5-1|TRBJ2-7|-
TGCGCCAGCAGCTCTGGCGGGGGGGGCGCCTACGAGCAGTACTTC
CASSSGGGGAYEQYF
>-|TRBV7-8|TRBJ2-1|-
TGTGCCAGCACGGGGCCTCACTGGGATGAGCAGTTCTTC
CASTGPHWDEQFF
>-|TRBV29-1|TRBJ1-2|-
TGCAGCGCTAACCTACAGGGATTACGCGGCTACACCTTC
CSANLQGLRGYTF
>TRBD2|TRBV4-3|TRBJ2-2|-
TGCGCCAGCAGCCCGGGACTAGCGGGAGGTAGCACCGGGGAGCTGTTTTTT
CASSPGLAGGSTGELFF
>TRBD2|TRBV4-2|TRBJ2-1|-
TGTGCCAGCAGCCGCCGACTAGCGGGAGTCGATGAGCAGTTCTTC
CASSRRLAGVDEQFF
>TRBD1|TRBV28|TRBJ1-1|-
TGTGCCAGCAGTTTAAGGGGACAGAATGAAGCTTTCTTT
CASSLRGQNEAFF
>-|TRBV29-1|TRBJ2-7|-
TGCAGCGTTGAAGGGGAAACAGAGGGGGTTAGACTGCACGAGCAGTACTTC
CSVEGETEGVRLHEQYF
>TRBD1|TRBV7-9|TRBJ1-2|-
TGTGCCAGCACCCTGGACAGGGCGGTCTATGGCTACACCTTC
CASTLDRAVYGYTF
>-|TRBV7-9|TRBJ1-4|-
TGTGCCAGCAGCCGAGTCCCGGGTGGGGAAAAACTGTTTTTT
CASSRVPGGEKLFF
>TRBD2|TRBV7-2|TRBJ2-2|-
TGTGCCAGCAGCTTGGGACTAGCGGGAGTCACCGGGGAGCTGTTTTTT
CASSLGLAGVTGELFF
>-|TRBV6-4|TRBJ2-2|-
TGTGCCAGCAGTGACTCTTCGGGGAACACCGGGGAGCTGTTTTTT
CASSDSSGNTGELFF
>TRBD2|TRBV5-4|TRBJ2-1|-
TGTGCCAGCAGCTTGGCGGGAGGGCCGAGGTACAATGAGCAGTTCTTC
CASSLAGGPRYNEQFF
>-|TRBV9|TRBJ2-3|-
TGTGCCAGCAGCGTCTTAGGGAGCACAGATACGCAGTATTTT
CASSVLGSTDTQYF
>TRBD1|TRBV6-1|TRBJ2-7|few
TGTGCCAGCAGGGAGGGACAGGTTCTTGGGGAGCAGTACTTC
CASREGQVLGEQYF
>-|TRBV21-1|TRBJ2-7|-
TGTGCCAGCAGCAAAGTCCCACAGGGGGCAGGACTAGGGCCCTACGAGCAGTACTTC
CASSKVPQGAGLGPYEQYF
>-|TRBV5-6|TRBJ1-1|-
TGTGCCAGCAGCCTGGTTACGAACACTGAAGCTTTCTTT
CASSLVTNTEAFF
>-|TRBV7-9|TRBJ1-1|-
TGTGCCAGCAGCCGTAATGAAGGGATCGGAGGGAGATTGGAAGCTTTCTTT
CASSRNEGIGGRLEAFF
>TRBD2|TRBV11-2|TRBJ2-7|-
TGTGCCAGCAGCTTAACTAGCGGGAGGGAGGAGCAGTACTTC
CASSLTSGREEQYF
>-|TRBV27|TRBJ1-2|-
TGTGCCAGCAGTTTCAAGGCAGAACTAGCTAACTATGGCTACACCTTC
CASSFKAELANYGYTF
>-|TRBV27|TRBJ1-2|-
TGTGCCAGCAGTACCGACCGACTGCGGTCCCAGTCTAACTATGGCTACACCTTC
CASSTDRLRSQSNYGYTF
>-|TRBV9|TRBJ1-1|-
TGTGCCAGCAGCGTAGGTGGACAGACTGAAGCTTTCTTT
CASSVGGQTEAFF
>-|TRBV6-1|TRBJ1-4|-
TGTGCCAGCAGAGGACCGAATAATGAAAAACTGTTTTTT
CASRGPNNEKLFF
>TRBD2|TRBV5-1|TRBJ2-5|-
TGCGCCAGCCGGACTAGCGGGGTCCAGACGACCCAGTACTTC
CASRTSGVQTTQYF
>TRBD1|TRBV7-9|TRBJ1-2|-
TGTGCCAGCAGCTTGGGTGGGACAGGAGCCTATGGCTACACCTTC
CASSLGGTGAYGYTF
>TRBD1|TRBV18|TRBJ2-1|-
TGTGCCAGCTCACGAGAAGAGGGGGCGGGCGAGCAGTTCTTC
CASSREEGAGEQFF
>-|TRBV30|TRBJ1-1|-
TGTGCCTGGAGACGTGGCTCTCGGAACACTGAAGCTTTCTTT
CAWRRGSRNTEAFF
>-|TRBV30|TRBJ2-7|-
TGTGCCTGGAGTGTGGGCGGCAGCTCCTACGAGCAGTACTTC
CAWSVGGSSYEQYF
>-|TRBV2|TRBJ2-5|-
TGTGCCAGCAGTCCCTACCAAGAGACCCAGTACTTC
CASSPYQETQYF
>-|TRBV7-9|TRBJ1-1|-
TGTGCCAGCAGCCCGCCCCGTGGGCAAACTATGAACACTGAAGCTTTCTTT
CASSPPRGQTMNTEAFF